The 19 T cell receptor beta chains below were found in one sample sequenced in a study of T cell responses to AZD1222 COVID-19 vaccine. Some clones are missing from TCRdb's copy, which holds only in-frame ones; the method was immunoSEQ multiplex PCR. The sample has roughly 120,000 clones, over 80% seen once. Sample: peripheral blood, taken on day 0 of AZD1222 vaccination. The receptors were gathered from an adult in good health.

V gene TRBV5-1 combines with J gene TRBJ2-1; TRBD2 matches 12 bases. J gave up 4 bases and V 1 base, and 3 bases lay outside the gene matches. The CDR3 loop spans 16 amino acids. From germline, CDR1 is SGHRS and CDR2 YFSETQ. The CDR3 sequence is CASSLYGLAGYNEQFF. CDR3 DNA sequence: TGCGCCAGCAGCTTGTACGGACTAGCGGGGTACAATGAGCAGTTCTTC.

The genes are TRBV6-5 and TRBJ1-5; D ambiguous. Deletions cut 5 bases from V and 2 bases from J, with 10 bases between. There are 14 residues in the CDR3. Per the germline V gene, CDR1 is MNHEY and CDR2 is SVGAGI. CDR3 region: CASSPPEGNQPQHF. The CDR3 coding sequence is TGTGCCAGCAGTCCCCCAGAGGGCAATCAGCCCCAGCATTTT.

The J gene is TRBJ2-3, the V gene TRBV7-9; 10 bases line up with TRBD2. V lost 4 bases to trimming and J lost 4 bases; unmatched junction nucleotides: 11. The CDR3 totals 17 residues. The germline gives CDR1 SEHNR, CDR2 FQNEAQ (reference sequence). CDR3 DNA: TGTGCCAGCAGCTCTACTTCTAGCGGGAGACTCGCAGATACGCAGTATTTT. This gives the protein CASSSTSSGRLADTQYF. Full variable domain (outside the CDR3, taken from reference TRBV7-9 and TRBJ2-3): DTGVSQNPRHKITKRGQNVTFRCDPISEHNRLYWYRQTLGQGPEFLTYFQNEAQLEKSRLLSDRFSAERPKGSFSTLEIQRTEQGDSAMYLCASSSTSSGRLADTQYFGPGTRLTVL.

This chain connects TRBV30 to TRBJ1-3, with D uncertain. Trimming removed 2 bases from V and 0 bases from J, with 8 bases in between. The CDR3 length is 14 residues. From germline, CDR1 is GTSNPN and CDR2 SVGIG (reference sequence). The CDR3: CAWSLASSGNTIYF. The CDR3 DNA reads TGTGCCTGGAGTCTAGCGAGCTCTGGAAACACCATATATTTT.

The chain couples TRBV29-1 to TRBJ2-3; D might be TRBD2 (5 bases). This CDR3 has 14 amino acids. Per germline, CDR1 SQVTM and CDR2 ANQGSEA. V shed 3 bases and J shed 5 bases, with 15 bases lying between them. The CDR3 DNA reads as TGCAGCGTTGAGGGCGGGCGGCACGTAGATACGCAGTATTTT. Amino acids: CSVEGGRHVDTQYF.

The J gene is TRBJ2-2, the V gene TRBV11-1; no definite D call. Germline assignment: CDR1 SGHAT and CDR2 FQDESV (reference sequence). There are 14 residues in the CDR3. V lost 5 bases and J lost 4, with 11 bases in between. In DNA, the CDR3 is TGTGCCAGCAGCCATGACTCTATCACCGGGGAGCTGTTTTTT. This gives the protein CASSHDSITGELFF. The variable domain in full, completed from reference TRBV11-1 and TRBJ2-2, reads EAEVAQSPRYKITEKSQAVAFWCDPISGHATLYWYRQILGQGPELLVQFQDESVVDDSQLPKDRFSAERLKGVDSTLKIQPAELGDSAMYLCASSHDSITGELFFGEGSRLTVL.

J is TRBJ1-2 and V is TRBV11-2, with 7 bases that match TRBD1. Germline-derived CDR1 and CDR2 are SGHAT and FQNNGV. The CDR3 totals 17 residues. J lost 3 bases, V lost 0 bases, and 10 bases had no gene match. The chain's CDR3 is CASSLESGSTGHYGYTF. CDR3 nucleotides: TGTGCCAGCAGCTTAGAGTCGGGCTCGACAGGGCACTATGGCTACACCTTC.

This clone was recorded once. The chain links TRBV6-2 or TRBV6-3 to TRBJ1-1; D ambiguous. The CDR3 has 13 residues. Germline V lookup: CDR1 MNHEY, CDR2 SVGEGT. Deletions cut 2 bases from V and 4 bases from J, with 8 bases between. The CDR3 DNA follows: TGTGCCAGCAGTTACGGGTTGTTCACTGAAGCTTTCTTT. It translates to CASSYGLFTEAFF.

J is TRBJ2-7 and V is TRBV5-1; no firm D call. Germline CDR1 is SGHRS and CDR2 is YFSETQ. This CDR3 has 11 residues. The V gene lost 4 bases and the J gene lost 3 bases, with 5 bases spanning the gap. The DNA of the CDR3 is TGCGCCAGCAGCGGAAACTACGAGCAGTACTTC. Amino acid sequence: CASSGNYEQYF.

V gene TRBV7-9 combines with J gene TRBJ2-1; D is undetermined. The CDR3 is 13 residues long. Germline loops: CDR1 SEHNR, CDR2 FQNEAQ (reference sequence). V dropped 5 bases and J dropped 8 bases, with 13 bases sitting between them. The CDR3 region is CASSPIRDHEQFF. The CDR3 DNA follows: TGTGCCAGCAGCCCAATTAGAGATCATGAGCAGTTCTTC.

The rearrangement links TRBV6-6 to TRBJ1-2; TRBD1 is a possible D gene (5 bases). V was shortened by 6 bases and J by 6 bases, with 20 bases between the two germline ends. The CDR3 consists of 15 residues. Germline V gives CDR1 MNHNY, CDR2 SVGAGI (reference sequence). In nucleotides, the CDR3 is TGTGCCAGCAGGTACCCGAGTGGGGGGAACCATGGCTACACCTTC. Protein product: CASRYPSGGNHGYTF.

The chain joins TRBV7-2 to TRBJ2-7, with D hard to call. V lost 5 bases to trimming and J lost 3 bases, with 11 bases between them. Germline assignment: CDR1 SGHTA and CDR2 FQGNSA. This CDR3 spans 13 amino acids. The DNA of the CDR3 is TGTGCCAGCAGCCCCCCCTCGGGCTACGAGCAGTACTTC. Translated: CASSPPSGYEQYF.

The chain uses TRBV7-2 and TRBJ2-1; 9 bases are a match to TRBD2. The CDR3 consists of 17 residues. CDR1 and CDR2 (germline): SGHTA, FQGNSA. V dropped 4 bases and J dropped 7; count of bases not matched to a gene: 14. The CDR3 DNA reads as TGTGCCAGCAGCTCCACGGCGGCAGCGGGGGGTCGAAATGAGCAGTTCTTC. Protein product: CASSSTAAAGGRNEQFF.

This clone was detected once. J is TRBJ1-3 and V is TRBV2, with a tentative D call TRBD1 (5 bases). With 7 bases removed from V and 0 bases from J, the gap between germline ends came to 10 bases. The CDR3 is 14 residues long. Germline lookup yields CDR1 SNHLY and CDR2 FYNNEI. CDR3 amino acids: CASTAGISGNTIYF. CDR3 nucleotides: TGTGCCAGCACGGCAGGGATCTCTGGAAACACCATATATTTT.

The rearrangement joins TRBV3-1 (or the pseudogene TRBV3-2) to TRBJ1-3; D perhaps matches TRBD1 (5 bases). CDR1 and CDR2 (germline): LGHDT, YNNKEL (reference sequence). V was shortened by 0 bases and J by 1 base, with 13 bases between the two germline ends. The CDR3 has 17 amino acids. The CDR3 protein is CASSQEWLTGSGNTIYF. Here the CDR3 DNA reads TGTGCCAGCAGCCAAGAATGGCTAACAGGATCTGGAAACACCATATATTTT.

V and J are TRBV4-1 and TRBJ2-5, with no clear D. Per germline, CDR1 MGHRA and CDR2 YSYEKL. The CDR3 runs to 14 residues. V shed 0 bases and J shed 5 bases, with 10 bases lying between them. The CDR3 region has the DNA TGCGCCAGCAGCCAAGACCCGAGCACCGAGACCCAGTACTTC. Amino acids: CASSQDPSTETQYF.

Only a few counts were recorded for this clone. This chain links TRBV9 with TRBJ1-2; 9 bases agree with TRBD1. Germline CDR1 reads SGDLS; CDR2 reads YYNGEE. The CDR3 contains 14 residues. Unmatched junction bases numbered 6, after V lost 4 bases and J lost 5 bases. The CDR3 sequence is CASSPGQGQYGYTF. DNA for the CDR3: TGTGCCAGCAGCCCAGGACAGGGGCAATATGGCTACACCTTC. Drawing the rest from reference TRBV9 and TRBJ1-2, the complete variable domain is DSGVTQTPKHLITATGQRVTLRCSPRSGDLSVYWYQQSLDQGLQFLIQYYNGEERAKGNILERFSAQQFPDLHSELNLSSLELGDSALYFCASSPGQGQYGYTFGSGTRLTVV.

V is TRBV3-1 (or the pseudogene TRBV3-2) and J is TRBJ2-1; D may be TRBD2 (6 bases). The CDR3 length is 19 residues. The V end lost 3 bases, the J end lost 0 bases, and 21 bases lay between the germline ends. The V gene's germline CDR1 is LGHDT and CDR2 YNNKEL (reference sequence). CDR3 bases: TGTGCCAGCAGCCAGGGACGATTCTGGGACTCGCACTCCTACAATGAGCAGTTCTTC. Translating it yields CASSQGRFWDSHSYNEQFF.

Here the CDR3 reads CASSQERTHLGGEAFF. The CDR3 DNA is TGCGCCAGCAGCCAAGAAAGAACACACCTGGGTGGTGAAGCTTTCTTT. The chain joins TRBV4-3 to TRBJ1-1; the D is unclear. Trimming stripped 0 bases from V and 7 bases from J, with 18 bases between. This CDR3 has 16 amino acids. Germline V gene lookup returns CDR1 LGHNA and CDR2 YSLEER.